This TCR beta chain appears in the sequencing data of a study of Tregs in tolerant kidney transplant recipients. Study results and caveats: Expanding Tregs on activated donor B cells appeared to best identify donor-specific TCRbeta clones. Validation in larger populations is needed because few patients were studied.

CDR1 and CDR2 (germline): SGHDT, YYEEEE. This CDR3 contains 14 residues. The junction had 7 bases not matched to a gene; V was cut back by 4 bases and J by 6 bases. Some clones are missing from TCRdb's copy, which holds only in-frame ones; the method was immunoSEQ multiplex PCR. The sample has 80,000 to 90,000 clones, more than 80% seen once. Thawed PBMCs were FACS-sorted into unstimulated CD4+CD25+CD127- regulatory T cells, CD4+CD25- non-regulatory cells, CD4 and CD8 cells. Of note for this clone: Its antigen is currently unknown.

The chain is built from TRBV5-6 and TRBJ2-3; 8 nucleotides align to TRBD1. The material sequenced was CD8+ T cells from blood. The receptor's source is a human donor in good health. The CDR3 spells CASSMGQAGDTQYF. CDR3 bases: TGTGCCAGCAGCATGGGACAGGCGGGGGATACGCAGTATTTT.